This T cell receptor (beta chain) was observed in a study of cytomegalovirus exposure and HLA in healthy donors. A few counts support this clone. Its antigen remains unknown. Both 60 Vbeta primers and 13 Jbeta primers went into the PCR. Sequencing was performed with immunoSEQ multiplex PCR; in TCRdb, only in-frame clones are kept and a portion is missing. The data show 200,000 or so clones, around four fifths seen once. Donors consisted of healthy bone marrow donors. Study observations and caveats: As immune exposure information, only CMV serostatus was available. Rates of TCR association differed by HLA locus in a later analysis, with DRB1 highest and HLA-C lowest.

Per the germline V gene, CDR1 is MNHNS and CDR2 is SASEGT. Trimming took off 4 bases at V and 3 bases at J, with 16 bases between the two ends. This CDR3 has 16 amino acids. The sample comprised PBMCs. The sequence came from a man aged 50 or older in good health and CMV-seronegative. This chain uses TRBV6-1 with TRBJ1-5; D is undetermined. The CDR3 bases are TGTGCCAGCAGTGTTCGGGTCTATTCCCCCAATCAGCCCCAGCATTTT. This encodes CASSVRVYSPNQPQHF.